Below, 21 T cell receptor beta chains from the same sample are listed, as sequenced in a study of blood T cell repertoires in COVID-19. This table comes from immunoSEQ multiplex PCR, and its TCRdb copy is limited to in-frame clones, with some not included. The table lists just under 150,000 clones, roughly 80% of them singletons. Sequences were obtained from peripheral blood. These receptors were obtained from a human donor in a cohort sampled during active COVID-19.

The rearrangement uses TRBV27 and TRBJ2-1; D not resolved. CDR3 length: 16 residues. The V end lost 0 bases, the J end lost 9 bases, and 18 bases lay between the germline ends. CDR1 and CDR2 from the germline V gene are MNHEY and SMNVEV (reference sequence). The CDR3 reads CASSLSRYSLSSEQFF. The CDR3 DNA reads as TGTGCCAGCAGTTTATCCCGGTACTCCCTTAGTAGTGAGCAGTTCTTC.

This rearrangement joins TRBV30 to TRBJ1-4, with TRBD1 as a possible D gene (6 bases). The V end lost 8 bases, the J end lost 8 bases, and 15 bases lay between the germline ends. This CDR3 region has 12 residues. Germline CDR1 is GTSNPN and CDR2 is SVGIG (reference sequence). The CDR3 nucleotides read TGTGCCCGTGGGGGGGCTCGGGAAAAACTGTTTTTT. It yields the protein CARGGAREKLFF.

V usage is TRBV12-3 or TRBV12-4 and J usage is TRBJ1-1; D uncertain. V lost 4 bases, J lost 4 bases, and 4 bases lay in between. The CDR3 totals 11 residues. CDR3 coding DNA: TGTGCCAGCAGTTACGGCACTGAAGCTTTCTTT. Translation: CASSYGTEAFF.

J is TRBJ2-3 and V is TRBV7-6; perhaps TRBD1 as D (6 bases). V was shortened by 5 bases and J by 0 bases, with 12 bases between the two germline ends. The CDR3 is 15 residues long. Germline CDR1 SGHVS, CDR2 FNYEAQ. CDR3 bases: TGTGCCAGCAGCCCCAGGGGACCGAGCACAGATACGCAGTATTTT. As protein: CASSPRGPSTDTQYF.

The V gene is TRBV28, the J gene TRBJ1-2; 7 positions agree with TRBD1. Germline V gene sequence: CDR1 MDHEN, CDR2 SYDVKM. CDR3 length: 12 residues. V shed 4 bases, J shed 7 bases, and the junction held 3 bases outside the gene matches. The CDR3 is CASSSQGGGYTF. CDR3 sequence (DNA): TGTGCCAGCAGTTCCCAGGGGGGTGGCTACACCTTC.

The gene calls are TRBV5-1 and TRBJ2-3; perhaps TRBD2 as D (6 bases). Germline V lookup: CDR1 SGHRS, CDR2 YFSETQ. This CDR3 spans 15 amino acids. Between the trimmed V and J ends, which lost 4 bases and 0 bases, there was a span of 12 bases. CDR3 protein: CASSGGSTSTDTQYF. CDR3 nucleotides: TGCGCCAGCAGCGGGGGGTCAACTAGCACAGATACGCAGTATTTT.

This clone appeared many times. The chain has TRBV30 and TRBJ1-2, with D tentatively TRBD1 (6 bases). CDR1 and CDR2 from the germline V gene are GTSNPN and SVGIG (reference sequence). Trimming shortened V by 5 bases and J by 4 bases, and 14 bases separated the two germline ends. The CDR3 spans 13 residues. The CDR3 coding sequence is TGTGCCTGGGGGAAAGACAGGCCCTATGGCTACACCTTC. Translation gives CAWGKDRPYGYTF. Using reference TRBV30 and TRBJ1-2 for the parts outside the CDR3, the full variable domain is SQTIHQWPATLVQPVGSPLSLECTVEGTSNPNLYWYRQAAGRGLQLLFYSVGIGQISSEVPQNLSASRPQDRQFILSSKKLLLSDSGFYLCAWGKDRPYGYTFGSGTRLTVV.

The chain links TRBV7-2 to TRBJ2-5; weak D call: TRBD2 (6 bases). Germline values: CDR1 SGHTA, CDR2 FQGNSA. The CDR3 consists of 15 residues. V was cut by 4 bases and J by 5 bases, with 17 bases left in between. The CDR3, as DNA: TGTGCCAGCAGCTCAAAGGTGGGGGGACGGGAGACCCAGTACTTC. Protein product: CASSSKVGGRETQYF.

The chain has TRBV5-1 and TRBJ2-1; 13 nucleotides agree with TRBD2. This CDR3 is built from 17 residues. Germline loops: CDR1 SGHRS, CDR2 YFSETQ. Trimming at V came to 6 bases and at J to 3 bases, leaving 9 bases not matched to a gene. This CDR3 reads CASTHTGLAGVYNEQFF. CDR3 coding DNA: TGCGCCAGCACCCATACAGGACTAGCGGGAGTCTACAATGAGCAGTTCTTC.

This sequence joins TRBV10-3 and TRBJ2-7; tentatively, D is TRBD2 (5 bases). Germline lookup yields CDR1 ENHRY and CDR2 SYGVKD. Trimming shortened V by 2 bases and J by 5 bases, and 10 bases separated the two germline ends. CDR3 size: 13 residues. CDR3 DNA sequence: TGTGCCATCAGTGAGCCCCCTAGCAACGAGCAGTACTTC. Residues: CAISEPPSNEQYF.

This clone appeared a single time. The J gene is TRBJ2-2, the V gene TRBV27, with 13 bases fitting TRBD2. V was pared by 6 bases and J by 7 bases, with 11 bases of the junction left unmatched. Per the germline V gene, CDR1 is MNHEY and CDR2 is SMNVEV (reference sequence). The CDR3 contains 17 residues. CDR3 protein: CASRSSGLAGAFGELFF. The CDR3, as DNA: TGTGCCAGCAGATCTTCCGGACTAGCGGGAGCATTCGGGGAGCTGTTTTTT.

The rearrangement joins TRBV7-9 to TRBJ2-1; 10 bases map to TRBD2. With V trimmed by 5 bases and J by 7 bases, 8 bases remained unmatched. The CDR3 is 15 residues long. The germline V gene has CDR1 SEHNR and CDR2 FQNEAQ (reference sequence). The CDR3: CASSGPSGSVNEQFF. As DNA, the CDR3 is TGTGCCAGCAGCGGGCCTAGCGGGAGTGTGAATGAGCAGTTCTTC.

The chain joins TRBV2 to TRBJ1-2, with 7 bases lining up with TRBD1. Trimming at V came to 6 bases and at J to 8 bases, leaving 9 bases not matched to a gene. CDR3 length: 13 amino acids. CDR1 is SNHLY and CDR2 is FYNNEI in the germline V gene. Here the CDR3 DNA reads TGTGCCAGCAGACTCGACAGGGTCGACGGCTACACCTTC. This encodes CASRLDRVDGYTF.

The CDR3 spells CASSDGHFTDTQYF. Here the CDR3 DNA reads TGTGCCAGCAGTGACGGACACTTCACAGATACGCAGTATTTT. This chain links TRBV6-1 with TRBJ2-3; D is possibly TRBD1 (5 bases). The CDR3 extends over 14 amino acids. V shed 3 bases and J shed 2 bases, with 9 bases lying between them. CDR1 MNHNS and CDR2 SASEGT come from the germline V gene.

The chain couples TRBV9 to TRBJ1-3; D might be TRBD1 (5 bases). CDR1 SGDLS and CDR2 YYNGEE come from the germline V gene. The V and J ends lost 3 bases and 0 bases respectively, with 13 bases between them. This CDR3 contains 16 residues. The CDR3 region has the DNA TGTGCCAGCAGCGGTCTCGCGGGGGGCTCTGGAAACACCATATATTTT. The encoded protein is CASSGLAGGSGNTIYF.

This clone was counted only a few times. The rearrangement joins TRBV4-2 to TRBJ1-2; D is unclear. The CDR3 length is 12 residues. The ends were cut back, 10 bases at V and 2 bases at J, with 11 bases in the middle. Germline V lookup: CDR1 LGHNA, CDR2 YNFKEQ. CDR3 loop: CATYAGNYGYTF. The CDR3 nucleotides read TGTGCCACCTATGCCGGGAACTATGGCTACACCTTC.

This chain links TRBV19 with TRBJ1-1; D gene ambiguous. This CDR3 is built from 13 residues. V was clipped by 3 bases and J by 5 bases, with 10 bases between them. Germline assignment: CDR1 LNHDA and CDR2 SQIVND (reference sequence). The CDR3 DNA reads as TGTGCCAGTAGTATTCTGTTTAGTACTGAAGCTTTCTTT. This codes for CASSILFSTEAFF.

The CDR3 DNA follows: TGTGCCAGCAGTTTAGTGGGGACTATCAGCACAGATACGCAGTATTTT. As protein: CASSLVGTISTDTQYF. The chain combines TRBV28 with TRBJ2-3, with TRBD2 matching over 7 bases. This CDR3 comprises 16 residues. The trim removed 2 bases at V and 0 bases at J, leaving 5 bases unmatched. The germline V gene encodes CDR1 MDHEN and CDR2 SYDVKM.

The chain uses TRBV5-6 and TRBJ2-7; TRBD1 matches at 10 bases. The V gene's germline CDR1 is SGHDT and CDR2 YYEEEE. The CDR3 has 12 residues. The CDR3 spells CASSLGQGAPNV. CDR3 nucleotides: TGTGCCAGCAGCTTGGGACAGGGGGCGCCCAACGTC.

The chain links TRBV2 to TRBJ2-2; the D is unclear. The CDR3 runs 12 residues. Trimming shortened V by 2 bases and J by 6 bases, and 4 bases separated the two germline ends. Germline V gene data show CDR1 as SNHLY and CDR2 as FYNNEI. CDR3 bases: TGTGCCAGCAGTGAAAACTCCGGGGAGCTGTTTTTT. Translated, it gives CASSENSGELFF.

CDR3 sequence: CASRRQGDGEQYF. DNA for the CDR3: TGTGCCAGCCGGAGACAGGGCGACGGCGAGCAGTACTTC. The chain carries TRBV6-5 and TRBJ2-7; TRBD1 matches 7 bases. Germline V gene sequence: CDR1 MNHEY, CDR2 SVGAGI. V was pared by 8 bases and J by 6 bases, with 10 bases of the junction left unmatched. The CDR3 sequence is 13 residues long.